This is a list of T cell receptor beta chains from one sample in a study of blood T cell repertoires in COVID-19. Sequencing used immunoSEQ multiplex PCR; TCRdb keeps in-frame clones, though not all of them. The data hold about 200,000 clones, with roughly nine tenths observed a single time. The sample taken for sequencing was peripheral blood. These receptors all come from a woman in her 70s with acute or convalescent COVID-19. The CDR3 runs from the conserved cysteine through the conserved F or W.

CDR3	J	length	V
CASSLSSGGPNYGYTF	TRBJ1-2	16	TRBV28
CAATGGGTDTQYF	TRBJ2-3	13	TRBV2
CASSRGGSETQYF	TRBJ2-5	13	TRBV4-2
CASRDSYNEQFF	TRBJ2-1	12	TRBV2
CASSQLGPNEQFF	TRBJ2-1	13	TRBV3-1/TRBV3-2
CASSLGQGPSYEQYF	TRBJ2-7	15	TRBV7-7
CASSLARQVSSYEQYF	TRBJ2-7	16	TRBV5-1
CASSLGREGAFF	TRBJ1-1	12	TRBV5-1
CASTRKGPMGNEQFF	TRBJ2-1	15	TRBV19
CASSQFGGSETQYF	TRBJ2-5	14	TRBV3-1/TRBV3-2
CASSVLDVGELFF	TRBJ2-2	13	TRBV9
CASLRASGANVLTF	TRBJ2-6	14	TRBV6-5
CASSSGGDFGNTIYF	TRBJ1-3	15	TRBV5-1
CASSTGWEGNTIYF	TRBJ1-3	14	TRBV19
CASRRTWGYTF	TRBJ1-2	11	TRBV7-2
CASSPDRVTYSNQPQHF	TRBJ1-5	17	TRBV6-2/TRBV6-3
CASSGQGLANEQFF	TRBJ2-1	14	TRBV5-1
CASSPTGSGGYTF	TRBJ1-2	13	TRBV5-4
CASSVGGNSYNEQFF	TRBJ2-1	15	TRBV9
CASGGPQARRGTEAFF	TRBJ1-1	16	TRBV28
CASSSTQRGTNSPLHF	TRBJ1-6	16	TRBV7-9
CASSQSWRNTEAFF	TRBJ1-1	14	TRBV16
CASSDQGSQPQHF	TRBJ1-5	13	TRBV6-1
CASSPQGAPEAFF	TRBJ1-1	13	TRBV3-1/TRBV3-2
CASSREQSSYNEQFF	TRBJ2-1	15	TRBV4-1
CASSRAGNTIYF	TRBJ1-3	12	TRBV21-1
CASSSGLAGGNEQFF	TRBJ2-1	15	TRBV6-5
CATSVPEDRATPDTQYF	TRBJ2-3	17	TRBV24-1
CASSPGHLYNSPLHF	TRBJ1-6	15	TRBV9
CASSPSGSPDEKTQYF	TRBJ2-5	16	TRBV7-2
CASSLPDRTYGYTF	TRBJ1-2	14	TRBV5-4
CASSMGTENTEAFF	TRBJ1-1	14	TRBV19
CASSQGAGDQPQHF	TRBJ1-5	14	TRBV3-1/TRBV3-2
CASSPDVNGIQYF	TRBJ2-4	13	TRBV12-3/TRBV12-4
CASSRNRDSSYEQYF	TRBJ2-7	15	TRBV4-2
CASSQTQGLYGYTF	TRBJ1-2	14	TRBV3-1/TRBV3-2
CASSYEVGGSYNEQFF	TRBJ2-1	16	TRBV6-5
CASSLTAYNSPLHF	TRBJ1-6	14	TRBV11-2
CASSEAGDEKLFF	TRBJ1-4	13	TRBV10-1
CATSMGGNEQFF	TRBJ2-1	12	TRBV24-1
CASSLRSSLNTEAFF	TRBJ1-1	15	TRBV11-3
CASSPQGSEAFF	TRBJ1-1	12	TRBV12-3/TRBV12-4
CASSPERNTEAFF	TRBJ1-1	13	TRBV18
CASGTGLNTEAFF	TRBJ1-1	13	TRBV19
CASSLGTGGSYEQYF	TRBJ2-7	15	TRBV5-1